This TCR beta chain was recorded in a study of blood T cell repertoires in COVID-19. About the research overall: There were acute and convalescent COVID-19 samples, and they came from the United States, Italy and Spain. Nucleic acid was either cDNA or gDNA, and it came from T cells, B-cell-depleted T cells, or PBMCs.

In Seattle, patients joined the study during active infection and were tracked longitudinally. This clone was picked up one time. In the authors' methods: Reference gene primer amplification in the assay estimated nucleated cell counts. Generated by immunoSEQ multiplex PCR, the TCRdb table keeps only in-frame clones and is missing some. V and J calls and clone size come straight from that table; D and trimming were deduced from the DNA. The data hold more than 150,000 clones, with about 86% observed a single time. This clonotype was sampled from a woman in her seventies with COVID-19, enrolled during active disease. The sample consisted of peripheral blood.

CDR3 sequence reads: CASSKGQGVTAFF. As DNA, the CDR3 is TGTGCCAGCAGTAAGGGACAGGGGGTCACAGCTTTCTTT. The rearrangement joins TRBV6-5 to TRBJ1-1, with TRBD1 matching 11 bases. CDR1 is MNHEY and CDR2 is SVGAGI in the germline V gene. Trimming removed 5 bases from V and 10 bases from J; junction bases left unmatched: 6. The CDR3 consists of 13 residues.